This entry concerns a single T cell receptor beta chain. Its target is not known. Produced via immunoSEQ multiplex PCR; TCRdb's table is partial and in-frame only. The sample has about 150,000 clones, around 92% seen once. This sample was included in a study of T cell responses to AZD1222 COVID-19 vaccine. Whole-study context: Samples with a second dose at about 4 or about 12 weeks were pooled together.

Findings and caveats of the study: Among the donors, most were white British and more were female, and clonal diversity was possibly underestimated.

CDR1 is SGHNT, CDR2 YYREEE, per germline (reference sequence). There are 12 residues in the CDR3. V was shortened by 0 bases and J by 7 bases, with 7 bases between the two germline ends. This TCR derives from an adult in good health. The chain uses TRBV5-4 and TRBJ1-1; no clear D gene. The sample in question was peripheral blood, obtained on day 0 of AZD1222 vaccination. The CDR3 coding sequence is TGTGCCAGCAGCTTGGTAGGGAGTGAAGCTTTCTTT. Its translation: CASSLVGSEAFF.